Below, 15 T cell receptor beta chains from the same sample are listed, as sequenced in a study of blood T cell repertoires in COVID-19. TCRdb's copy holds only in-frame clones and misses some; the assay was immunoSEQ multiplex PCR. The table shows approximately 500,000 clones, with more than 75% occurring only once. Sequencing input: PBMCs or T cells enriched from blood (not recorded which). All receptors derive from a middle-aged woman who had recovered from COVID-19.

This chain joins TRBV7-8 and TRBJ2-3; 9 bases map to TRBD1. Germline V gives CDR1 SGHVS, CDR2 FQNEAQ. The trim removed 0 bases at V and 3 bases at J, leaving 10 bases unmatched. The length of the CDR3 is 18 residues. The CDR3 reads CASSLAIFRDRATDTQYF. CDR3 nucleotides: TGTGCCAGCAGCTTAGCCATTTTCCGGGACAGGGCGACAGATACGCAGTATTTT. Supplemented by reference TRBV7-8 and TRBJ2-3, the full variable domain reads GAGVSQSPRYKVAKRGQDVALRCDPISGHVSLFWYQQALGQGPEFLTYFQNEAQLDKSGLPSDRFFAERPEGSVSTLKIQRTQQEDSAVYLCASSLAIFRDRATDTQYFGPGTRLTVL.

This chain joins TRBV5-8 and TRBJ1-4; TRBD1 agrees at 11 bases. CDR1 SGHTS and CDR2 YDEGEE come from the germline V gene. V lost 3 bases, J lost 8 bases, and 0 bases stayed unmatched. The CDR3 is made up of 13 amino acids. CDR3 sequence: CASSWTGGEKLFF. The CDR3 nucleotides are TGTGCCAGCAGCTGGACAGGGGGCGAAAAACTGTTTTTT.

The chain is built from TRBV5-1 and TRBJ2-7; 10 bases are a match to TRBD2. The germline V gene encodes CDR1 SGHRS and CDR2 YFSETQ. There are 16 residues in the CDR3. V was clipped by 1 base and J by 3 bases; unmatched bases: 7. This CDR3 reads CASSLLAGEVVYEQYF. In DNA form, the CDR3 reads TGCGCCAGCAGCTTGCTAGCGGGAGAGGTAGTCTACGAGCAGTACTTC.

The chain carries TRBV9 and TRBJ1-2; D not resolved. Trimming took off 2 bases at V and 2 bases at J, with 22 bases between the two ends. Looked up from germline, CDR1 is SGDLS and CDR2 is YYNGEE. CDR3 length equals 18 residues. The DNA for the CDR3 is TGTGCCAGCAGCGTGGGGATTGAGGGCTGGTCAGCCAACTATGGCTACACCTTC. It translates to CASSVGIEGWSANYGYTF. The full variable domain, rest sourced from reference TRBV9 and TRBJ1-2, is DSGVTQTPKHLITATGQRVTLRCSPRSGDLSVYWYQQSLDQGLQFLIQYYNGEERAKGNILERFSAQQFPDLHSELNLSSLELGDSALYFCASSVGIEGWSANYGYTFGSGTRLTVV.

V gene TRBV20-1 combines with J gene TRBJ2-3; tentatively, D is TRBD2 (6 bases). The CDR3 runs 11 residues. In germline, CDR1 is DFQATT, CDR2 SNEGSKA (reference sequence). Trimming removed 8 bases at V and 5 bases at J, with 11 bases between. Here the CDR3 DNA reads TGCAGTACGGGAGAGGTAGATACGCAGTATTTT. This translates into CSTGEVDTQYF.

The rearrangement joins TRBV27 to TRBJ1-5; 8 bases fit TRBD1. V was clipped by 6 bases and J by 4 bases; unmatched bases: 11. CDR1 MNHEY and CDR2 SMNVEV come from the germline V gene (reference sequence). The CDR3 runs 16 residues. The DNA for the CDR3 is TGTGCCAGCAGCCCGCGTAAGGGACAGGTTAATCAGCCCCAGCATTTT. Its protein product is CASSPRKGQVNQPQHF.

V usage is TRBV10-3 and J usage is TRBJ2-7; 11 positions agree with TRBD1. The CDR3 is 13 residues long. In germline, CDR1 is ENHRY, CDR2 SYGVKD. V was pared by 10 bases and J by 2 bases, with 4 bases of the junction left unmatched. As DNA, the CDR3 is TGTGCCACCACGGGACAGGGGGCCTACGAGCAGTACTTC. Its translation: CATTGQGAYEQYF.

This chain uses TRBV2 with TRBJ1-4; D is possibly TRBD1 (5 bases). V was cut by 9 bases and J by 0 bases, with 11 bases left in between. In germline, CDR1 is SNHLY, CDR2 FYNNEI. The CDR3 has 14 residues. The CDR3 sequence: CASAQGATNEKLFF. For the CDR3, the DNA is TGTGCCAGTGCCCAGGGCGCAACTAATGAAAAACTGTTTTTT.

The CDR3 DNA reads TGTGCCAGCTCACCAAAGACCGGGACTAGCGGTACCGAGACGTACTTC. Its translation is CASSPKTGTSGTETYF. The chain carries TRBV18 and TRBJ2-7; 11 bases are shared with TRBD2. The CDR3 contains 16 residues. Per germline, CDR1 KGHSH and CDR2 LQKENI. The junction had 15 bases not matched to a gene; V was cut back by 2 bases and J by 12 bases.

J is TRBJ1-5 and V is TRBV5-5, with TRBD1 matching over 7 bases. V lost 4 bases to trimming and J lost 1 base; unmatched junction nucleotides: 5. The length of the CDR3 is 15 residues. The germline V gene encodes CDR1 SGHKS and CDR2 YYEKEE (reference sequence). The CDR3 region is CASSLDRTSNQPQHF. CDR3 bases: TGTGCCAGCAGCCTGGACAGGACAAGCAATCAGCCCCAGCATTTT.

This clone was seen just once. The rearrangement links TRBV11-2 to TRBJ2-5, with TRBD2 matching over 13 bases. Germline CDR1 and CDR2: SGHAT and FQNNGV. The CDR3 totals 17 residues. The V and J ends lost 7 bases and 6 bases, in that order; junction bases with no gene match: 14. The CDR3 is CASTPLPGTSGIKTQYF. The CDR3 DNA sequence: TGTGCCAGCACCCCCCTCCCCGGGACTAGCGGGATAAAGACCCAGTACTTC. Using reference TRBV11-2 and TRBJ2-5 for the parts outside the CDR3, the full variable domain is EAGVAQSPRYKIIEKRQSVAFWCNPISGHATLYWYQQILGQGPKLLIQFQNNGVVDDSQLPKDRFSAERLKGVDSTLKIQPAKLEDSAVYLCASTPLPGTSGIKTQYFGPGTRLLVL.

The chain couples TRBV27 to TRBJ1-1, with TRBD1 matching 7 bases. The CDR3 is 16 amino acids. In germline, CDR1 is MNHEY, CDR2 SMNVEV (reference sequence). J was trimmed by 1 base and V by 8 bases; bases with no gene match: 13. CDR3 DNA: TGTGCCAGCCAGGGGGGTGAGGGGGGCTGGAACACTGAAGCTTTCTTT. It translates to CASQGGEGGWNTEAFF.

The genes are TRBV18 and TRBJ1-1; D is unclear. This CDR3 contains 14 residues. Germline V lookup: CDR1 KGHSH, CDR2 LQKENI. Trimming took off 3 bases at V and 2 bases at J, with 10 bases between the two ends. For the CDR3, the DNA is TGTGCCAGCTCACCGAGCCCCGTTAACACTGAAGCTTTCTTT. It is translated as CASSPSPVNTEAFF.

In its sample, this clone was seen once. Other nucleotide sequences in the sample specify the same CDR3. The V call is TRBV19, the J call TRBJ1-2; possibly TRBD1 for D (5 bases). Germline lookup yields CDR1 LNHDA and CDR2 SQIVND (reference sequence). The CDR3 has 15 amino acids. The V end was cut by 2 bases, the J end by 4 bases, with 14 bases between. CDR3 in amino acids: CASSISQGRGYGYTF. CDR3 DNA: TGTGCCAGTAGTATATCGCAGGGAAGAGGCTATGGCTACACCTTC.

This clone was seen a few times. The chain links TRBV6-5 to TRBJ1-3, with D uncertain. V was cut by 6 bases and J by 0 bases, with 12 bases left in between. The CDR3 has 15 amino acids. Germline V gives CDR1 MNHEY, CDR2 SVGAGI. CDR3 sequence: CASSVTRISGNTIYF. In DNA form, the CDR3 reads TGTGCCAGCAGCGTGACTCGGATCTCTGGAAACACCATATATTTT.